Listed below are T cell receptor beta chains from one sample, sequenced in a study of shared clonotypes between healthy human individuals. The data were produced by immunoSEQ multiplex PCR, yet TCRdb's version contains in-frame clones alone and is incomplete. The sample gives over 1.5 million clones, 95% to 99% of which show up once; about 0.45% is in the top ten. Sequencing was performed on naive CD4+ T cells sorted from blood. The receptors here all came from a man aged 30 to 39 in good health. CDR3s include the opening cysteine and the closing phenylalanine or tryptophan. D genes are given only for firm matches. Only part of the rows carry a size: once, few, many, or a class if the clone is expanded.

d_call,j_call,clone_size,v_call,cdr3_aa,cdr3_nt
-,TRBJ2-7,once,TRBV11-2,CASSFMGQGGEQYF,TGTGCCAGCAGCTTTATGGGGCAGGGTGGCGAGCAGTACTTC
-,TRBJ1-4,once,TRBV7-9,CASSLVSVNEKLFF,TGTGCCAGCAGCTTAGTCTCAGTTAATGAAAAACTGTTTTTT
-,TRBJ2-7,-,TRBV18,CASSPTPRAVEQYF,TGTGCCAGCTCACCAACACCTCGGGCTGTGGAGCAGTACTTC
-,TRBJ2-5,-,TRBV9,CASSVFGIGETQYF,TGTGCCAGCAGCGTATTTGGGATAGGAGAGACCCAGTACTTC
-,TRBJ2-1,-,TRBV13,CASSLVLLDSEQFF,TGTGCCAGCAGCTTAGTCCTGCTAGATTCCGAGCAGTTCTTC
TRBD1,TRBJ2-4,-,TRBV5-6,CASSLAGTGGREYF,TGTGCCAGCAGCTTAGCCGGGACAGGGGGCCGGGAGTACTTC
TRBD1,TRBJ2-5,-,TRBV29-1,CSVVGTEETQYF,TGCAGCGTTGTTGGGACAGAAGAGACCCAGTACTTC
-,TRBJ2-3,-,TRBV19,CASSHGSTDTQYF,TGTGCCAGTAGCCACGGATCAACAGATACGCAGTATTTT
-,TRBJ2-3,-,TRBV6-5,CASTLGGPDTQYF,TGTGCCAGCACCCTTGGGGGCCCAGATACGCAGTATTTT
-,TRBJ2-1,-,TRBV11-1,CASSSWNNEQFF,TGTGCCAGCAGCTCGTGGAACAATGAGCAGTTCTTC
-,TRBJ2-5,-,TRBV14,CASSQGGGGTQYF,TGTGCCAGCAGCCAAGGCGGGGGCGGTACCCAGTACTTC
-,TRBJ1-4,-,TRBV7-6,CASSLVRGRANEKLFF,TGTGCCAGCAGCTTAGTTAGGGGCAGAGCTAATGAAAAACTGTTTTTT
TRBD2,TRBJ2-1,-,TRBV9,CASSASGSVNEQFF,TGTGCCAGCAGCGCTAGCGGGAGCGTTAATGAGCAGTTCTTC
-,TRBJ1-4,-,TRBV4-3,CASSPEGRDGEKLFF,TGCGCCAGCAGCCCCGAGGGCAGGGACGGTGAAAAACTGTTTTTT
TRBD2,TRBJ2-3,-,TRBV6-5,CASTLAGSNTDTQYF,TGTGCCAGCACCTTAGCGGGATCTAACACAGATACGCAGTATTTT
-,TRBJ1-5,-,TRBV28,CASSPGPSYSNQPQHF,TGTGCCAGCAGTCCAGGACCGAGCTATAGCAATCAGCCCCAGCATTTT
-,TRBJ1-1,-,TRBV19,CASSIRTGEAFF,TGTGCCAGTAGTATCCGTACAGGCGAAGCTTTCTTT
-,TRBJ2-5,-,TRBV5-5,CASSYLGEQYF,TGTGCCAGCAGCTATCTAGGGGAACAGTACTTC
TRBD1,TRBJ1-1,-,TRBV30,CAWSVRWTGDTEAFF,TGTGCCTGGAGTGTACGATGGACAGGGGACACTGAAGCTTTCTTT
-,TRBJ2-5,-,TRBV11-2,CACTRGAQETQYF,TGTGCCTGCACAAGGGGGGCCCAAGAGACCCAGTACTTC
-,TRBJ1-1,once,TRBV19,CASSALGKGRREAFF,TGTGCCAGTAGTGCCCTGGGGAAGGGCAGACGTGAAGCTTTCTTT
-,TRBJ2-7,-,TRBV4-1,CASRRERASEQYF,TGCGCCAGCAGACGGGAGAGGGCGAGTGAGCAGTACTTC
-,TRBJ1-1,-,TRBV11-3,CASSRDGSTEAFF,TGTGCCAGCAGCCGGGACGGATCCACTGAAGCTTTCTTT
-,TRBJ2-3,-,TRBV9,CASSVGDTDTQYF,TGTGCCAGCAGCGTCGGGGACACAGATACGCAGTATTTT
-,TRBJ2-5,-,TRBV5-4,CASSLQSGRGQETQYF,TGTGCCAGCAGCCTACAGTCAGGGAGGGGGCAAGAGACCCAGTACTTC
TRBD2,TRBJ2-7,once,TRBV5-1,CASSLQSGGTSYEQYF,TGCGCCAGCAGTCTGCAATCCGGGGGGACTAGCTACGAGCAGTACTTC
TRBD1,TRBJ1-2,-,TRBV7-8,CASSARQGSSYGYTF,TGTGCCAGCAGCGCTCGACAGGGGTCTAGCTATGGCTACACCTTC
TRBD1,TRBJ1-5,-,TRBV7-9,CASSLGDRGGSNQPQHF,TGTGCCAGCAGCTTAGGCGACAGGGGTGGGAGCAATCAGCCCCAGCATTTT
-,TRBJ1-3,-,TRBV5-1,CASSSGTHSGNTIYF,TGCGCCAGCAGCTCCGGGACACACTCTGGAAACACCATATATTTT
-,TRBJ1-3,-,TRBV30,CAYTTSGNTIYF,TGTGCCTACACAACCTCTGGAAACACCATATATTTT
-,TRBJ2-1,once,TRBV7-2,CASSLAFASSYNEQFF,TGTGCCAGCAGCTTAGCTTTTGCTAGCTCCTACAATGAGCAGTTCTTC
TRBD2,TRBJ2-7,-,TRBV10-3,CASHGGGQYEQYF,TGTGCCAGTCACGGGGGGGGTCAGTACGAGCAGTACTTC
TRBD2,TRBJ2-1,once,TRBV7-8,CASSPAKSTSGDYNEQFF,TGTGCCAGCAGCCCAGCAAAATCGACTAGCGGCGATTACAATGAGCAGTTCTTC
-,TRBJ2-3,-,TRBV6-1,CASTPGTLHTDTQYF,TGTGCCAGCACCCCCGGGACCCTACACACAGATACGCAGTATTTT
-,TRBJ1-4,-,TRBV19,CAGRLGEKLFF,TGTGCGGGCAGGCTTGGTGAAAAACTGTTTTTT
TRBD2,TRBJ2-3,-,TRBV9,CASSVEAGGPDTQYF,TGTGCCAGCAGCGTAGAAGCGGGAGGTCCAGATACGCAGTATTTT
TRBD1,TRBJ2-7,-,TRBV7-2,CASSSPTGGIDEQYF,TGTGCCAGCAGCTCCCCGACAGGGGGCATCGACGAGCAGTACTTC
-,TRBJ2-7,-,TRBV7-9,CASSLISGAEQYF,TGTGCCAGCAGCTTGATCTCAGGGGCCGAGCAGTACTTC
TRBD1,TRBJ1-3,-,TRBV5-4,CASSLGQGANTIYF,TGTGCCAGCAGCTTGGGACAGGGGGCAAACACCATATATTTT
-,TRBJ2-7,-,TRBV2,CASTHDPGTSYEQYF,TGTGCCAGCACGCACGATCCCGGGACGTCTTACGAGCAGTACTTC
-,TRBJ2-2,-,TRBV7-2,CASSLKQANTGELFF,TGTGCCAGCAGCTTAAAACAGGCGAACACCGGGGAGCTGTTTTTT
-,TRBJ1-1,-,TRBV21-1,CASSKGVRQGEVGAFF,TGTGCCAGCAGCAAAGGGGTCCGACAGGGGGAGGTTGGAGCTTTCTTT
-,TRBJ2-3,once,TRBV28,CASSPVFPGLGTDTQYF,TGTGCCAGCAGTCCTGTCTTTCCGGGGCTGGGCACAGATACGCAGTATTTT
TRBD2,TRBJ2-1,-,TRBV27,CASSSVHLAGNYNEQFF,TGTGCCAGCAGTTCCGTCCATCTAGCGGGGAACTACAATGAGCAGTTCTTC
-,TRBJ2-4,-,TRBV6-6,CASSYGLALNIQYF,TGTGCCAGCAGTTACGGACTGGCCCTAAACATTCAGTACTTC
TRBD2,TRBJ2-7,-,TRBV28,CASSLWESVARTSGPVNYEQYF,TGTGCCAGCAGTTTATGGGAGAGTGTGGCTAGGACTAGCGGGCCGGTTAACTACGAGCAGTACTTC